These 17 T cell receptor beta chains came from one sample sequenced in a study of blood T cell repertoires in COVID-19. Profiled with immunoSEQ multiplex PCR; TCRdb holds only in-frame clones, not every one. The table has 130,000 to 150,000 clones, over 80% seen once. Sequenced material: peripheral blood. The source is a woman in her forties or fifties with acute or convalescent COVID-19.

The J gene is TRBJ1-6, the V gene TRBV30; D remains unclear. CDR3 size: 14 residues. Germline loops: CDR1 GTSNPN, CDR2 SVGIG (reference sequence). Trimming took 0 bases from V and 8 from J, leaving 11 bases between them. CDR3 DNA sequence: TGTGCCTGGAGTGTCCGCCCAGGCGATTCACCCCTCCACTTT. Its translation: CAWSVRPGDSPLHF. Based on the CDR3 plus reference TRBV30 and TRBJ1-6, the full variable domain is SQTIHQWPATLVQPVGSPLSLECTVEGTSNPNLYWYRQAAGRGLQLLFYSVGIGQISSEVPQNLSASRPQDRQFILSSKKLLLSDSGFYLCAWSVRPGDSPLHFGNGTRLTVT.

V and J are TRBV24-1 and TRBJ1-1; D may be TRBD1 (6 bases). Germline V gene sequence: CDR1 KGHDR, CDR2 SFDVKD. The CDR3 consists of 13 residues. Trimming took off 8 bases at V and 1 base at J, with 10 bases between the two ends. The CDR3, as DNA: TGTGCCACCACTAAAGGGGGGAACACTGAAGCTTTCTTT. Amino acid sequence: CATTKGGNTEAFF.

J is TRBJ1-2 and V is TRBV10-3, with D tentatively TRBD1 (6 bases). This CDR3 has 15 amino acids. With 3 bases removed from V and 0 bases from J, the gap between germline ends came to 11 bases. Germline CDR1 and CDR2: ENHRY and SYGVKD. For the CDR3, the DNA is TGTGCCATCAGTGACAGGGACACTTCTAACTATGGCTACACCTTC. It specifies CAISDRDTSNYGYTF.

J is TRBJ1-1 and V is TRBV3-1 (or the pseudogene TRBV3-2); 8 bases align to TRBD1. This CDR3 region has 14 residues. The germline CDR1 and CDR2 sequences are LGHDT and YNNKEL (reference sequence). The trim removed 4 bases at V and 7 bases at J, leaving 8 bases unmatched. This chain's CDR3 is CASSRPQGADEAFF. The CDR3 nucleotides are TGTGCCAGCAGCCGACCGCAGGGGGCTGATGAAGCTTTCTTT.

V gene TRBV7-3 combines with J gene TRBJ2-3; 7 bases are a match to TRBD1. The V gene's germline CDR1 is SGHTA and CDR2 FQGTGA. The CDR3 is made up of 14 amino acids. Trimming took 5 bases from V and 3 from J; bases not matched to a gene: 5. The CDR3 here is CASSLDRVTDTQYF. CDR3 DNA sequence: TGTGCCAGCAGCCTAGACAGGGTGACAGATACGCAGTATTTT.

The chain joins TRBV5-5 to TRBJ1-2, with D hard to call. CDR1 and CDR2 (germline): SGHKS, YYEKEE (reference sequence). The CDR3 has 15 amino acids. V was clipped by 0 bases and J by 0 bases, with 9 bases between them. CDR3 residues: CASSLEPFTNYGYTF. In DNA, the CDR3 is TGTGCCAGCAGCTTGGAGCCGTTTACTAACTATGGCTACACCTTC.

The chain's CDR3 is CASGLPLAGGREEQYF. The CDR3 DNA reads TGTGCTAGTGGTTTGCCCCTAGCGGGAGGGCGCGAAGAGCAGTACTTC. V usage is TRBV12-5 and J usage is TRBJ2-7; 12 nucleotides match TRBD2. From germline, CDR1 is LGHNT and CDR2 FRNRAP. CDR3 length: 16 residues. J lost 7 bases, V lost 2 bases, and 9 bases had no gene match.

The chain is built from TRBV6-6 and TRBJ1-1, with D tentatively TRBD1 (5 bases). The V and J ends lost 6 bases and 2 bases respectively, with 10 bases between them. There are 13 residues in the CDR3. Germline V gene data show CDR1 as MNHNY and CDR2 as SVGAGI (reference sequence). CDR3: CASSRALNTEAFF. CDR3 bases: TGTGCCAGCAGCAGGGCCCTAAACACTGAAGCTTTCTTT.

This chain connects TRBV4-2 to TRBJ1-2; TRBD1 agrees at 7 bases. With V trimmed by 4 bases and J by 5 bases, 10 bases remained unmatched. This CDR3 is built from 15 residues. Germline-derived CDR1 and CDR2 are LGHNA and YNFKEQ. The CDR3 DNA reads TGTGCCAGCAGCCCACGGGTAGGGGGCGAGTATGGCTACACCTTC. This codes for CASSPRVGGEYGYTF.

The chain's CDR3 is CASSPGGAGGNTIYF. CDR3 in DNA: TGTGCCAGCAGCCCAGGGGGCGCGGGTGGAAACACCATATATTTT. The genes are TRBV13 and TRBJ1-3; 8 bases are a match to TRBD1. From germline, CDR1 is PRHDT and CDR2 FYEKMQ (reference sequence). The CDR3 is 15 residues long. Germline trimming cut 5 bases from V and 3 bases from J; bases unmatched to any gene: 6.

This chain uses TRBV24-1 with TRBJ1-2, with D maybe TRBD1 (6 bases). Trimming cost V 3 bases and J 4 bases, with 23 bases left between them. Germline V gene sequence: CDR1 KGHDR, CDR2 SFDVKD. This CDR3 is built from 18 residues. The CDR3 DNA reads TGTGCCACCAGTGATCCCTTTTATATACAGGGTATGGGCTATGGCTACACCTTC. Translated: CATSDPFYIQGMGYGYTF.

The chain recombines TRBV18 with TRBJ1-1; no clear D. Trimming removed 6 bases from V and 8 bases from J, with 16 bases in between. The CDR3 is made up of 13 amino acids. Germline CDR1 and CDR2: KGHSH and LQKENI. The CDR3 sequence is CASSPILTDEAFF. CDR3 DNA: TGTGCCAGCTCCCCGATTTTAACAGACGAAGCTTTCTTT.

The chain couples TRBV24-1 to TRBJ2-1; D possibly corresponds to TRBD2 (5 bases). Trimming took 1 base from V and 5 from J, leaving 14 bases between them. Germline CDR1 reads KGHDR; CDR2 reads SFDVKD. This CDR3 comprises 16 residues. The CDR3 DNA reads TGTGCCACCAGTGATTTAAGACTAAACCGAAACAATGAGCAGTTCTTC. Protein product: CATSDLRLNRNNEQFF.

This chain joins TRBV30 and TRBJ2-5, with 9 bases that match TRBD2. Germline loops: CDR1 GTSNPN, CDR2 SVGIG (reference sequence). The junction had 7 bases not matched to a gene; V was cut back by 8 bases and J by 0 bases. The CDR3 is 14 residues long. This chain's CDR3 is CARLAGANQETQYF. The CDR3 DNA reads TGTGCCCGATTAGCGGGAGCAAACCAAGAGACCCAGTACTTC.

This clone was picked up one time. This chain's CDR3 is CASSIDQLAGGNEQFF. DNA of the CDR3: TGTGCCAGTAGTATAGATCAACTAGCAGGGGGGAATGAGCAGTTCTTC. This sequence joins TRBV19 and TRBJ2-1, with a weak D call TRBD1 (7 bases). Germline V lookup: CDR1 LNHDA, CDR2 SQIVND (reference sequence). The CDR3 has 16 residues. V lost 0 bases to trimming and J lost 7 bases, with 16 bases between them.

The J gene is TRBJ2-7, the V gene TRBV7-9; TRBD2 is a possible D gene (5 bases). CDR3 size: 13 residues. Germline-derived CDR1 and CDR2 are SEHNR and FQNEAQ (reference sequence). The V and J ends lost 5 bases and 5 bases respectively, with 13 bases between them. The DNA of the CDR3 is TGTGCCAGCAGCCCCCGGGGAGCCCACGAGCAGTACTTC. It encodes CASSPRGAHEQYF.

The rearrangement joins TRBV4-1 to TRBJ2-3, with 11 bases fitting TRBD1. V lost 0 bases, J lost 3 bases, and 5 bases stayed unmatched. CDR1 and CDR2 from the germline V gene are MGHRA and YSYEKL. This CDR3 contains 17 residues. The CDR3 DNA reads as TGCGCCAGCAGCCAAGAGAGGACAGGGGGCGTGACAGATACGCAGTATTTT. This translates into CASSQERTGGVTDTQYF.